Presented here are 24 T cell receptor beta chains from one specimen sequenced in a study of blood T cell repertoires in COVID-19. Using immunoSEQ multiplex PCR, the repertoire was profiled, and TCRdb retains in-frame clones only, with some absent. The sample holds 150,000 or so clones, approximately 83% seen once. Input material: peripheral blood. All receptors derive from a woman of 80 years or more with acute or convalescent COVID-19.

This chain links TRBV28 with TRBJ2-3; possibly TRBD1 for D (6 bases). The CDR3 consists of 15 residues. Germline assignment: CDR1 MDHEN and CDR2 SYDVKM. Trimming removed 5 bases at V and 1 base at J, with 13 bases between. CDR3 coding DNA: TGTGCCAGCAGTCGGCGACAGGTGGGCACAGATACGCAGTATTTT. Translating gives CASSRRQVGTDTQYF.

This chain joins TRBV5-4 and TRBJ2-1; D is perhaps TRBD2 (5 bases). This CDR3 is 13 amino acids long. V lost 2 bases and J 10 bases, leaving 13 bases between the germline ends. CDR1 is SGHNT and CDR2 is YYREEE in the germline V gene (reference sequence). CDR3: CASSFPGSGEQFF. As DNA, the CDR3 is TGTGCCAGCAGCTTCCCAGGATCGGGAGAGCAGTTCTTC. The full variable domain, completed using reference TRBV5-4 and TRBJ2-1, is ETGVTQSPTHLIKTRGQQVTLRCSSQSGHNTVSWYQQALGQGPQFIFQYYREEENGRGNFPPRFSGLQFPNYSSELNVNALELDDSALYLCASSFPGSGEQFFGPGTRLTVL.

This sequence joins TRBV3-1 (or the pseudogene TRBV3-2) and TRBJ2-1; 9 bases line up with TRBD2. V shed 0 bases, J shed 0 bases, and the junction held 12 bases outside the gene matches. CDR1 LGHDT and CDR2 YNNKEL come from the germline V gene (reference sequence). The CDR3 has 20 amino acids. The CDR3 spells CASSQEEGLAFLSSYNEQFF. The CDR3 bases are TGTGCCAGCAGCCAAGAAGAGGGACTAGCCTTCCTGAGCTCCTACAATGAGCAGTTCTTC.

This clone has only one observation. This chain links TRBV7-3 with TRBJ2-5; maybe TRBD2 (5 bases). CDR1 SGHTA and CDR2 FQGTGA come from the germline V gene. CDR3 length: 15 amino acids. V lost 5 bases, J lost 5 bases, and 18 bases lay in between. The CDR3, as DNA: TGTGCCAGCAGCCCGACGGGGTTACCCGGCGAGACCCAGTACTTC. Protein sequence: CASSPTGLPGETQYF.

The chain is built from TRBV18 and TRBJ1-5, with no clear D. Trimming cost V 3 bases and J 4 bases, with 10 bases left between them. From germline, CDR1 is KGHSH and CDR2 LQKENI. The CDR3 contains 14 residues. CDR3 in DNA: TGTGCCAGCTCACCCCGGAGGGAGAATCAGCCCCAGCATTTT. It is translated as CASSPRRENQPQHF.

The chain employs TRBV6-4 and TRBJ1-5; possible D gene TRBD1, 6 bases. The length of the CDR3 is 18 residues. The germline V and J ends were trimmed by 2 bases and 1 base, with 18 bases remaining between them. Germline CDR1 reads MRHNA; CDR2 reads SNTAGT. The CDR3 DNA reads TGTGCCAGCAGTGACGTGAGCAGGGGATGGGGGAGCAATCAGCCCCAGCATTTT. Its protein is CASSDVSRGWGSNQPQHF.

The V gene is TRBV4-2, the J gene TRBJ1-4, with D possibly TRBD1 on 6 matching bases. Germline CDR1 and CDR2: LGHNA and YNFKEQ. The CDR3 length is 16 residues. The germline V and J ends were trimmed by 1 base and 3 bases, with 12 bases remaining between them. CDR3 nucleotide sequence: TGTGCCAGCAGCCAAGGTAACAGGGCTTCTAATGAAAAACTGTTTTTT. It translates to CASSQGNRASNEKLFF.

This clone showed up just a few times. The chain combines TRBV7-8 with TRBJ1-5; a possible D gene is TRBD1 (6 bases). CDR1 is SGHVS and CDR2 is FQNEAQ in the germline V gene. The V end lost 2 bases, the J end lost 3 bases, and 17 bases lay between the germline ends. The CDR3 is made up of 17 amino acids. The CDR3 loop reads CASSLSIPGAYNQPQHF. The CDR3 DNA reads as TGTGCCAGCAGCTTATCGATCCCAGGGGCCTACAATCAGCCCCAGCATTTT. The full variable domain, rest sourced from reference TRBV7-8 and TRBJ1-5, is GAGVSQSPRYKVAKRGQDVALRCDPISGHVSLFWYQQALGQGPEFLTYFQNEAQLDKSGLPSDRFFAERPEGSVSTLKIQRTQQEDSAVYLCASSLSIPGAYNQPQHFGDGTRLSIL.

This clone was observed a handful of times. The V and J genes are TRBV7-3 and TRBJ2-2, with 11 bases matching TRBD2. V shed 4 bases, J shed 4 bases, and the junction held 5 bases outside the gene matches. The CDR3 contains 16 residues. From germline, CDR1 is SGHTA and CDR2 FQGTGA. CDR3 protein: CASSSLAGGTTGELFF. DNA of the CDR3: TGTGCCAGCAGCTCCTTAGCGGGGGGGACCACCGGGGAGCTGTTTTTT.

The chain has TRBV4-2 and TRBJ1-4; no clear D gene. Germline V lookup: CDR1 LGHNA, CDR2 YNFKEQ. Trimming removed 0 bases from V and 6 bases from J, with 11 bases in between. The CDR3 consists of 15 residues. The CDR3 spells CASSQEAQDYEKLFF. CDR3 bases: TGTGCCAGCAGCCAAGAGGCGCAGGACTATGAAAAACTGTTTTTT.

This clone appeared a few times. This chain links TRBV7-8 with TRBJ1-5; D is unresolved. The V gene's germline CDR1 is SGHVS and CDR2 FQNEAQ. CDR3 length: 15 amino acids. The germline V and J ends were trimmed by 3 bases and 1 base, with 10 bases remaining between them. CDR3 in DNA: TGTGCCAGCAGCTTTTCCGGGAAGAGCAATCAGCCCCAGCATTTT. Its protein product is CASSFSGKSNQPQHF.

The chain has TRBV3-1 (or the pseudogene TRBV3-2) and TRBJ1-6; 8 nucleotides agree with TRBD1. The CDR3 sequence is 14 residues long. Per the germline V gene, CDR1 is LGHDT and CDR2 is YNNKEL (reference sequence). Trimming took 4 bases from V and 8 from J; bases not matched to a gene: 4. CDR3 coding DNA: TGTGCCAGCAGCCTCAGGGGGCCCGATTCACCCCTCCACTTT. Translated, it gives CASSLRGPDSPLHF.

Ten or more counts support this clone. The CDR3 bases are TGTGCCAGCAGACCACAGTTCGCATCCAACTATGGCTACACCTTC. Its protein product is CASRPQFASNYGYTF. The genes are TRBV7-2 and TRBJ1-2, with D uncertain. V dropped 6 bases and J dropped 2 bases, with 16 bases sitting between them. Looked up from germline, CDR1 is SGHTA and CDR2 is FQGNSA. The CDR3 runs 15 residues. Combining the CDR3 with reference TRBV7-2 and TRBJ1-2 gives the whole variable domain GAGVSQSPSNKVTEKGKDVELRCDPISGHTALYWYRQSLGQGLEFLIYFQGNSAPDKSGLPSDRFSAERTGGSVSTLTIQRTQQEDSAVYLCASRPQFASNYGYTFGSGTRLTVV.

The V call is TRBV6-2 or TRBV6-3, the J call TRBJ1-2; no firm D call. Germline values: CDR1 MNHEY, CDR2 SVGEGT. Trimming removed 4 bases from V and 0 bases from J, with 18 bases in between. The CDR3 runs 17 residues. The CDR3 spells CASSSPSGSQANYGYTF. The CDR3 DNA sequence: TGTGCCAGCAGTTCCCCCAGCGGGAGCCAAGCTAACTATGGCTACACCTTC.

The DNA of the CDR3 is TGTGCCAGCAGTCCAGGTAGCTCCTATAATTCACCCCTCCACTTT. Translation: CASSPGSSYNSPLHF. The rearrangement uses TRBV2 and TRBJ1-6; D is unresolved. V shed 5 bases and J shed 0 bases, with 8 bases lying between them. CDR3 length: 15 residues. From germline, CDR1 is SNHLY and CDR2 FYNNEI.

This chain connects TRBV6-5 to TRBJ2-5, with 7 positions matching TRBD1. Germline CDR1 and CDR2: MNHEY and SVGAGI. The junction had 11 bases not matched to a gene; V was cut back by 7 bases and J by 3 bases. CDR3 size: 15 residues. CDR3 nucleotide sequence: TGTGCCAGCACCCCCGCAACGACAGGGAAAGAGACCCAGTACTTC. It is translated as CASTPATTGKETQYF.

This chain links TRBV5-1 with TRBJ2-3; 13 nucleotides match TRBD2. The CDR3 consists of 15 residues. In germline, CDR1 is SGHRS, CDR2 YFSETQ. The junction had 1 base not matched to a gene; V was cut back by 4 bases and J by 2 bases. The CDR3 here is CASSGTSGTTDTQYF. Written as DNA, the CDR3 is TGCGCCAGCAGCGGGACTAGCGGGACCACAGATACGCAGTATTTT.

The chain combines TRBV18 with TRBJ2-7, with TRBD1 identical over 9 bases. The length of the CDR3 is 16 residues. Germline V gene lookup returns CDR1 KGHSH and CDR2 LQKENI. Trimming took 1 base from V and 4 from J; bases not matched to a gene: 8. The CDR3 region is CASSPLFTGGSYEQYF. The CDR3 DNA is TGTGCCAGCTCACCACTTTTTACAGGGGGCAGTTACGAGCAGTACTTC. Filled out from reference TRBV18 and TRBJ2-7, the complete variable domain reads NAGVMQNPRHLVRRRGQEARLRCSPMKGHSHVYWYRQLPEEGLKFMVYLQKENIIDESGMPKERFSAEFPKEGPSILRIQQVVRGDSAAYFCASSPLFTGGSYEQYFGPGTRLTVT.

This clone was seen a handful of times. The CDR3: CASSLGLRDYEQYF. The CDR3 coding sequence is TGTGCCAGCAGCTTAGGACTCAGGGACTACGAGCAGTACTTC. V gene TRBV7-8 combines with J gene TRBJ2-7; D may be TRBD1 (5 bases). The CDR3 contains 14 residues. The V end lost 1 base, the J end lost 3 bases, and 10 bases lay between the germline ends. The germline CDR1 and CDR2 sequences are SGHVS and FQNEAQ.

This clone was seen just once. CDR3 nucleotides: TGTGCCAGCAGCCTCGGACAGCTGCAAGAGACCCAGTACTTC. Its protein product is CASSLGQLQETQYF. The chain employs TRBV3-1 (or the pseudogene TRBV3-2) and TRBJ2-5, with D possibly being TRBD1 (6 bases). Germline V gives CDR1 LGHDT, CDR2 YNNKEL (reference sequence). V was shortened by 4 bases and J by 2 bases, with 11 bases between the two germline ends. This CDR3 has 14 residues.

The chain carries TRBV18 and TRBJ1-1; D uncertain. The CDR3 totals 13 residues. From germline, CDR1 is KGHSH and CDR2 LQKENI. V lost 0 bases to trimming and J lost 5 bases, with 7 bases between them. The CDR3 is CASSPPAATEAFF. For the CDR3, the DNA is TGTGCCAGCTCACCACCCGCGGCTACTGAAGCTTTCTTT. Full variable domain (outside the CDR3, taken from reference TRBV18 and TRBJ1-1): NAGVMQNPRHLVRRRGQEARLRCSPMKGHSHVYWYRQLPEEGLKFMVYLQKENIIDESGMPKERFSAEFPKEGPSILRIQQVVRGDSAAYFCASSPPAATEAFFGQGTRLTVV.

The CDR3 DNA follows: TGTGCCAGCAGCCAATACGGAACAGGGGCTGATGGCTACACCTTC. Residues: CASSQYGTGADGYTF. The rearrangement uses TRBV3-1 (or the pseudogene TRBV3-2) and TRBJ1-2, with TRBD1 matching 7 bases. The CDR3 runs 15 residues. Trimming removed 2 bases from V and 6 bases from J; junction bases left unmatched: 9. Germline V CDR1 and CDR2: LGHDT, YNNKEL (reference sequence).

V gene TRBV6-5 combines with J gene TRBJ1-2; perhaps TRBD1 as D (6 bases). CDR3 length: 12 amino acids. Germline V CDR1 and CDR2: MNHEY, SVGAGI. Trimming took 7 bases from V and 8 from J, leaving 14 bases between them. The CDR3 is CASTTRTAGYTF. The CDR3 DNA is TGTGCCAGCACAACTCGGACAGCCGGCTACACCTTC.

V gene TRBV10-3 combines with J gene TRBJ2-2; D is unresolved. Trimming removed 2 bases at V and 3 bases at J, with 13 bases between. The germline gives CDR1 ENHRY, CDR2 SYGVKD. CDR3 length: 16 amino acids. CDR3 sequence reads: CAISESPEGDTGELFF. CDR3 coding DNA: TGTGCCATCAGTGAGAGTCCGGAAGGAGACACCGGGGAGCTGTTTTTT.